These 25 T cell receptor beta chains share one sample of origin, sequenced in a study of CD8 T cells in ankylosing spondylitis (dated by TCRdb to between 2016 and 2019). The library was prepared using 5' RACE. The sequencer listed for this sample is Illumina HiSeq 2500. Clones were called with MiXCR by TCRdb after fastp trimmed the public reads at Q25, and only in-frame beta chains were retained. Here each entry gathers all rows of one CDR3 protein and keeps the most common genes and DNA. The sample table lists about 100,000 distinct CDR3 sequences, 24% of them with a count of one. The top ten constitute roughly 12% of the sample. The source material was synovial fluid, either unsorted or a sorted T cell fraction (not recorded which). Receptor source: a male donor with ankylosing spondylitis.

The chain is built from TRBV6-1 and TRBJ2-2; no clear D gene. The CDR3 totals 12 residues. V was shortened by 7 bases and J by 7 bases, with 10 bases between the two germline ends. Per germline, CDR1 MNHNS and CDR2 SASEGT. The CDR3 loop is CASTRSIGELFF. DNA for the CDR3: TGTGCCAGCACCCGAAGTATCGGGGAGCTGTTTTTT.

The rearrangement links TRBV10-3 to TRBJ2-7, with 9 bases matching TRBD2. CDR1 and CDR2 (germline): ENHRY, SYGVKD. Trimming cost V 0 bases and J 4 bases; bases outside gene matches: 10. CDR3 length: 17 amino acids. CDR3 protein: CAISESVASGKGYEQYV. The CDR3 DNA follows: TGTGCCATCAGTGAGTCGGTGGCTAGCGGGAAGGGGTACGAGCAGTACGTC.

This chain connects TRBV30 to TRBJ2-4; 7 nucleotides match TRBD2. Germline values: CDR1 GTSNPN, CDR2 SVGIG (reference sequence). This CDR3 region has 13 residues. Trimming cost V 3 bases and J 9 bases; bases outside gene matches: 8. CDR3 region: CAWSVVPGGIQYF. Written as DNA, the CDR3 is TGTGCCTGGAGCGTGGTTCCGGGGGGCATTCAGTACTTC.

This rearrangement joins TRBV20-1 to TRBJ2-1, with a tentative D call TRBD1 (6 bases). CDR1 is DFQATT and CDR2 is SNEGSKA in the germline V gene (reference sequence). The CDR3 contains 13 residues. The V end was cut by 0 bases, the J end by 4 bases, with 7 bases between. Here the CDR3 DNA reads TGCAGTGCTAGAGAGGACAGTTACAATGAGCAGTTCTTC. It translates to CSAREDSYNEQFF.

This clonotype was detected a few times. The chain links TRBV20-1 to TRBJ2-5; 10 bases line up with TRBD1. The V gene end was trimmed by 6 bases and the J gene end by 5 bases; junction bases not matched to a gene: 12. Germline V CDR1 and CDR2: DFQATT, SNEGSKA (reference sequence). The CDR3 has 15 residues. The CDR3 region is CSASPGDRGRETQYF. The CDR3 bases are TGCAGTGCCTCGCCCGGGGACAGGGGCAGGGAGACCCAGTACTTC.

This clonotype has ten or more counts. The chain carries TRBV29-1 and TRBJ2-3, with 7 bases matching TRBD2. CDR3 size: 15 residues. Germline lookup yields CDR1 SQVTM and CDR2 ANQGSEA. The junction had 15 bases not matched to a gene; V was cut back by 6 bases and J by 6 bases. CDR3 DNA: TGCAGCGTGGGACTCGGAGGGAGCGGGAAGGATACGCAGTATTTT. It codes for CSVGLGGSGKDTQYF.

The CDR3, as DNA: TGTGCCAGCAGCTCCGAGCGGGAGCTTGACAATGAGCAGTTCTTC. Residues: CASSSERELDNEQFF. The chain employs TRBV11-3 and TRBJ2-1; 8 nucleotides agree with TRBD2. V shed 4 bases and J 5 bases; nucleotides not matched to a gene: 7. The CDR3 runs 15 residues. Germline V CDR1 and CDR2: SGHNT, YENEEA.

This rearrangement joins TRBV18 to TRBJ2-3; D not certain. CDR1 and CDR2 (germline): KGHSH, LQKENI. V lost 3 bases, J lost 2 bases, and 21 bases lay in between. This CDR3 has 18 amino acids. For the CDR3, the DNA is TGTGCCAGCTCACCCCCGCGTCGTGGTACCCCTGACACAGATACGCAGTATTTT. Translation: CASSPPRRGTPDTDTQYF. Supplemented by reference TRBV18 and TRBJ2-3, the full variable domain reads NAGVMQNPRHLVRRRGQEARLRCSPMKGHSHVYWYRQLPEEGLKFMVYLQKENIIDESGMPKERFSAEFPKEGPSILRIQQVVRGDSAAYFCASSPPRRGTPDTDTQYFGPGTRLTVL.

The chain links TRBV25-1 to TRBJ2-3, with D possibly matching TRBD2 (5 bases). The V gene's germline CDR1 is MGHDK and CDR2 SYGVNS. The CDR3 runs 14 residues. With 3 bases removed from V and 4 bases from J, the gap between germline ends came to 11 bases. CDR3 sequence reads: CASSDVSAADTQYF. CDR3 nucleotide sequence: TGTGCCAGCAGTGATGTTAGCGCGGCAGATACGCAGTATTTT.

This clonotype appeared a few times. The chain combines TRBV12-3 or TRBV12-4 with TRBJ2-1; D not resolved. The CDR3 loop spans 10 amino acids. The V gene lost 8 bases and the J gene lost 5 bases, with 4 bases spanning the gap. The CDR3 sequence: CASGHNEQFF. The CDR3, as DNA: TGTGCCAGCGGGCACAATGAGCAGTTCTTC.

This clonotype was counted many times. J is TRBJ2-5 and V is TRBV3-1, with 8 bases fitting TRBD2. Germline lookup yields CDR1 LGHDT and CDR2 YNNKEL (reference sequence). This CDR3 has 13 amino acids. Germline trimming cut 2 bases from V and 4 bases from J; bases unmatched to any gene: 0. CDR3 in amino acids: CASSQRGGETQYF. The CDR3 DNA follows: TGTGCCAGCAGCCAACGGGGGGGAGAGACCCAGTACTTC.

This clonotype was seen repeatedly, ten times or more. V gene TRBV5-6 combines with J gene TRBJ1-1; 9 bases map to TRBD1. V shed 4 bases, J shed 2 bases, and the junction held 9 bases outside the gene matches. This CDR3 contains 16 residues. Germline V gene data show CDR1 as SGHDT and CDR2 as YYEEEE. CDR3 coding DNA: TGTGCCAGCAGCCCCGGGACAGGGAGGTCAAACACTGAAGCTTTCTTT. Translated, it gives CASSPGTGRSNTEAFF.

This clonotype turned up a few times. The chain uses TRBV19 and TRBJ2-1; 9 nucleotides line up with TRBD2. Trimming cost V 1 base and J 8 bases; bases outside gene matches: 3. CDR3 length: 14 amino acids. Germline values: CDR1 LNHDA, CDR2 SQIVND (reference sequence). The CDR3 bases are TGTGCCAGTAGTATAGTACTAGCGGGTGATGAGCAGTTCTTC. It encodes CASSIVLAGDEQFF.

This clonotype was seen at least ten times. The CDR3 spells CASSLGQGYTGELFF. The CDR3 DNA reads as TGTGCCAGCAGCCTGGGACAGGGGTACACCGGGGAGCTGTTTTTT. J is TRBJ2-2 and V is TRBV7-2, with 10 positions matching TRBD1. The length of the CDR3 is 15 residues. Trimming cost V 5 bases and J 3 bases; bases outside gene matches: 3. Germline V gene sequence: CDR1 SGHTA, CDR2 FQGNSA. The variable domain in full, completed from reference TRBV7-2 and TRBJ2-2, reads GAGVSQSPSNKVTEKGKDVELRCDPISGHTALYWYRQSLGQGLEFLIYFQGNSAPDKSGLPSDRFSAERTGGSVSTLTIQRTQQEDSAVYLCASSLGQGYTGELFFGEGSRLTVL.

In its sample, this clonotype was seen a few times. CDR3 in DNA: TGTGCCAGCAGCTCTACCCCGGGACTAGTTGACGACAATGAGCAGTTCTTC. Translation gives CASSSTPGLVDDNEQFF. V usage is TRBV27 and J usage is TRBJ2-1, with 8 bases lining up with TRBD2. The CDR3 spans 17 residues. The J segment lost 5 bases and the V segment lost 6 bases, leaving 15 bases of the junction unmatched. CDR1 and CDR2 from the germline V gene are MNHEY and SMNVEV (reference sequence).

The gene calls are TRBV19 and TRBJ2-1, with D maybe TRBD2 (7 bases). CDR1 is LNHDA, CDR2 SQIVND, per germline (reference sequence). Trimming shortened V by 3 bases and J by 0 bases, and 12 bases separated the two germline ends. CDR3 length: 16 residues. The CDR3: CASSIEGGNSYNEQFF. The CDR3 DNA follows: TGTGCCAGTAGTATTGAGGGGGGGAACTCCTACAATGAGCAGTTCTTC.

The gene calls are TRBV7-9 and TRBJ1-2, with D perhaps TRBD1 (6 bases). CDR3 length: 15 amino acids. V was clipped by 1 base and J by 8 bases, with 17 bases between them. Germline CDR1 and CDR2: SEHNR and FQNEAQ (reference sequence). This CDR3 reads CASSLGTGMIGGYTF. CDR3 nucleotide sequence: TGTGCCAGCAGCTTAGGAACAGGGATGATTGGAGGCTACACCTTC.

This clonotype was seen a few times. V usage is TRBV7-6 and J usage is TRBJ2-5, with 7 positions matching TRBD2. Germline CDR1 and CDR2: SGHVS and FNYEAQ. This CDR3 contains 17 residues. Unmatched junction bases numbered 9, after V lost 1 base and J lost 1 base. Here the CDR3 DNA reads TGTGCCAGCAGCTTAGTTGGCGGGGGAATTAGCCAAGAGACCCAGTACTTC. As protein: CASSLVGGGISQETQYF.

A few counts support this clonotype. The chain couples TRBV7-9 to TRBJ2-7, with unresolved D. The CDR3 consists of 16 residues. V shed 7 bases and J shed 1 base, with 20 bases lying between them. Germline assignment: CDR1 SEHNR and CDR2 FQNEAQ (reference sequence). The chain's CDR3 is CASTPPGPSSSYEQYV. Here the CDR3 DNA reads TGTGCCAGCACACCTCCGGGCCCTTCTTCTTCCTACGAGCAGTACGTC.

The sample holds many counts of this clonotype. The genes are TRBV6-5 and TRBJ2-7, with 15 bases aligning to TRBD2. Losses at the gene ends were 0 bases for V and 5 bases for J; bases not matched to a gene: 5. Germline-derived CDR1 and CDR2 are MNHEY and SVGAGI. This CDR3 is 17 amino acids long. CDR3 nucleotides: TGTGCCAGCAGTTACTCTGGACTAGCGGGAGGGCAGAACGAGCAGTACGTC. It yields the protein CASSYSGLAGGQNEQYV.

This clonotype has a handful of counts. CDR3 region: CATSDRNQRETQYF. DNA for the CDR3: TGTGCCACCAGTGACCGGAACCAGCGGGAGACCCAGTACTTC. V usage is TRBV24-1 and J usage is TRBJ2-5; possibly TRBD2 for D (5 bases). The CDR3 loop spans 14 amino acids. Trimming removed 4 bases from V and 5 bases from J, with 13 bases in between. Germline V gene sequence: CDR1 KGHDR, CDR2 SFDVKD.

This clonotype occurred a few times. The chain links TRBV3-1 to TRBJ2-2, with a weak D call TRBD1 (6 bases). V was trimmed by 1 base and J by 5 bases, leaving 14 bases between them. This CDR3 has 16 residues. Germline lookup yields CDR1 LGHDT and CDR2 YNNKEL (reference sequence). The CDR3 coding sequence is TGTGCCAGCAGCCAAGTCGTGGGGGCACTTACCGGGGAGCTGTTTTTT. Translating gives CASSQVVGALTGELFF.

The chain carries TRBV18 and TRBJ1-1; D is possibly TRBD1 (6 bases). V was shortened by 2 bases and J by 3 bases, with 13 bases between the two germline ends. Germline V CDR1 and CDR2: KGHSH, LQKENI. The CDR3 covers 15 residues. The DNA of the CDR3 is TGTGCCAGCTCACCATACGGGGCAGGGGACACTGAAGCTTTCTTT. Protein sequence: CASSPYGAGDTEAFF.

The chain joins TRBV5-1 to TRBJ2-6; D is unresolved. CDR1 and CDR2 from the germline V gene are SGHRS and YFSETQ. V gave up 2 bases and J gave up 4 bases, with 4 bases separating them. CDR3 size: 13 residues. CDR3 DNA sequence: TGCGCCAGCAGCTTAGAGGGGGCCAACGTCCTGACTTTC. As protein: CASSLEGANVLTF. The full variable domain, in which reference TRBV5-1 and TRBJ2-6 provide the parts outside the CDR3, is KAGVTQTPRYLIKTRGQQVTLSCSPISGHRSVSWYQQTPGQGLQFLFEYFSETQRNKGNFPGRFSGRQFSNSRSEMNVSTLELGDSALYLCASSLEGANVLTFGAGSRLTVL.

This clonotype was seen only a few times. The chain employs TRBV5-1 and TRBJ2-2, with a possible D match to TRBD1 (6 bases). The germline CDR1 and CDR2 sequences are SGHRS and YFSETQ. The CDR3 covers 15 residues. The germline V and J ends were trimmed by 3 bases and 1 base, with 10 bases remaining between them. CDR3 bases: TGCGCCAGCAGCTCGACAGGTGGGAACACCGGGGAGCTGTTTTTT. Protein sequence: CASSSTGGNTGELFF.